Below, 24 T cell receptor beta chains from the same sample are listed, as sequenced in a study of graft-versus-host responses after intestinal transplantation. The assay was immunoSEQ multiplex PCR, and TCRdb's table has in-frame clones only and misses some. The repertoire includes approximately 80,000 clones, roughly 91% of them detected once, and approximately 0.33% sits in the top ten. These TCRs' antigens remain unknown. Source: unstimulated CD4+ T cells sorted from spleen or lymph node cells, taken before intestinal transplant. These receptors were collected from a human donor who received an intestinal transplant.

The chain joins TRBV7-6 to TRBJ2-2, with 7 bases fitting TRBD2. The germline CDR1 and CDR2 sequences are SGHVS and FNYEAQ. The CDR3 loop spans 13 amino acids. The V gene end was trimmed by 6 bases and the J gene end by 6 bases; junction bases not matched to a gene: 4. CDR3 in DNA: TGTGCCAGCAGTCTTGGGGGGGCCGGGGAGCTGTTTTTT. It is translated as CASSLGGAGELFF.

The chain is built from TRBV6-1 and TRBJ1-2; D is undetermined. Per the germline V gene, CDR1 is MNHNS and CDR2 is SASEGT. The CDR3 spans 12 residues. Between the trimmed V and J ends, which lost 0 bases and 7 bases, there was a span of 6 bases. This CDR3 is CASSEAELGYTF. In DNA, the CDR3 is TGTGCCAGCAGTGAAGCGGAGCTTGGCTACACCTTC.

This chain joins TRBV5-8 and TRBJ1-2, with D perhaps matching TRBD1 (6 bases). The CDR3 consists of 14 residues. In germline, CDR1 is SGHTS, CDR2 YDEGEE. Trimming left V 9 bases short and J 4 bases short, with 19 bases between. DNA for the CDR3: TGTGCCAACCGCCTTGGGGGGGCAGGCTATGGCTACACCTTC. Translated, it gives CANRLGGAGYGYTF. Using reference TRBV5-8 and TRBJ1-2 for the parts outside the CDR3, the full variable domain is EAGVTQSPTHLIKTRGQQATLRCSPISGHTSVYWYQQALGLGLQFLLWYDEGEERNRGNFPPRFSGRQFPNYSSELNVNALELEDSALYLCANRLGGAGYGYTFGSGTRLTVV.

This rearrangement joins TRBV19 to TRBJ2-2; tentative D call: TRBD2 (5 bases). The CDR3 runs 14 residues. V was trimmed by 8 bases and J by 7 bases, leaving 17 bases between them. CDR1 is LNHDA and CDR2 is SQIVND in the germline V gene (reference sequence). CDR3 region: CASSAVSRDGELFF. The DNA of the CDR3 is TGTGCCAGTTCCGCCGTCTCCCGGGACGGGGAGCTGTTTTTT.

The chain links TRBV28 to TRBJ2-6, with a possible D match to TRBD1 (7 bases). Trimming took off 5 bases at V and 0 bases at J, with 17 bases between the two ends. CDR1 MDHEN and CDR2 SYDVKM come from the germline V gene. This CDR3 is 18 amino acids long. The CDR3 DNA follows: TGTGCCAGCAGTCCGACCAGGGGGGTTTTCTCTGGGGCCAACGTCCTGACTTTC. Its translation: CASSPTRGVFSGANVLTF. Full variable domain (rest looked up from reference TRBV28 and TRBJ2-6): DVKVTQSSRYLVKRTGEKVFLECVQDMDHENMFWYRQDPGLGLRLIYFSYDVKMKEKGDIPEGYSVSREKKERFSLILESASTNQTSMYLCASSPTRGVFSGANVLTFGAGSRLTVL.

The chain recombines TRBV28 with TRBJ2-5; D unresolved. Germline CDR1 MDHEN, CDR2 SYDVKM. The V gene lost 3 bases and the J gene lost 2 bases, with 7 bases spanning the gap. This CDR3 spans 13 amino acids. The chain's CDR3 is CASSLWRQETQYF. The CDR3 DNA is TGTGCCAGCAGTTTGTGGCGGCAAGAGACCCAGTACTTC.

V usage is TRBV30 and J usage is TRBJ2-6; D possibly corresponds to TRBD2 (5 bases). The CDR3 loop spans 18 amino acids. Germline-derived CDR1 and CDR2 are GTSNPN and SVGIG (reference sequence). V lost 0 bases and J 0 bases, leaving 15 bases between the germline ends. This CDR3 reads CAWSVMRVPSSGANVLTF. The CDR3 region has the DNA TGTGCCTGGAGTGTAATGAGGGTCCCAAGCTCTGGGGCCAACGTCCTGACTTTC.

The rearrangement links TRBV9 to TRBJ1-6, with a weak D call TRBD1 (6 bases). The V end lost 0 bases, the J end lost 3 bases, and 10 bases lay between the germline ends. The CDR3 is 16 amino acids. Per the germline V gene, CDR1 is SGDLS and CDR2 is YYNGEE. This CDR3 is CASSVGPGDYNSPLHF. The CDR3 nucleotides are TGTGCCAGCAGCGTAGGTCCAGGGGACTATAATTCACCCCTCCACTTT.

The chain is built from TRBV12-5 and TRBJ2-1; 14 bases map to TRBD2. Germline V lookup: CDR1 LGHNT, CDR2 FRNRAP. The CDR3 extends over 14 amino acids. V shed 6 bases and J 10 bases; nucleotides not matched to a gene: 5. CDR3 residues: CASGPGLAGEEQFF. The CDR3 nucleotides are TGTGCTAGTGGGCCGGGACTAGCGGGAGAGGAGCAGTTCTTC.

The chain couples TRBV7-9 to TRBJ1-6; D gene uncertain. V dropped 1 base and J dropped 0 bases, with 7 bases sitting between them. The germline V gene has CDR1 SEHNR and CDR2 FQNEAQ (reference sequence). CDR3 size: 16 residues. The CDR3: CASSLGSGSYNSPLHF. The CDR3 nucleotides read TGTGCCAGCAGCTTAGGCTCAGGCTCCTATAATTCACCCCTCCACTTT.

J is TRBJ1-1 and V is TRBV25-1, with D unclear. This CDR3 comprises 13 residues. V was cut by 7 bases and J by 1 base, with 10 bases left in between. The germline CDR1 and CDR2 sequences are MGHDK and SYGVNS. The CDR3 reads CASIGVGNTEAFF. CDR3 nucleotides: TGTGCCAGCATCGGGGTTGGGAACACTGAAGCTTTCTTT.

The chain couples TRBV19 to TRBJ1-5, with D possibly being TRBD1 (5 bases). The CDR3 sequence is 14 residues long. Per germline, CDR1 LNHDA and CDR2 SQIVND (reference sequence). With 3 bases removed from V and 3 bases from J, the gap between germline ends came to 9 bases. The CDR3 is CASSMVGDNQPQHF. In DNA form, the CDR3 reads TGTGCCAGTAGTATGGTAGGGGACAATCAGCCCCAGCATTTT.

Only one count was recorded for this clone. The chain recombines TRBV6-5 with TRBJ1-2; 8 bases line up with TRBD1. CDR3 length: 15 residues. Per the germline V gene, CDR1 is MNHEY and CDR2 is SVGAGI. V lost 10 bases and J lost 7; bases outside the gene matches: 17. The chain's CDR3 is CAIGPRTGLFAGYTF. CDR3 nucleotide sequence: TGTGCCATAGGGCCGAGGACAGGGCTGTTTGCTGGCTACACCTTC.

The CDR3 DNA reads TGTGCCACCAGCAGAGGGGGACAGGGTATTAATGAAAAACTGTTTTTT. Encoded protein: CATSRGGQGINEKLFF. J is TRBJ1-4 and V is TRBV15, with 9 bases matching TRBD1. Germline V gene data show CDR1 as LNHNV and CDR2 as YYDKDF (reference sequence). With V trimmed by 1 base and J by 4 bases, 4 bases remained unmatched. The CDR3 spans 16 residues.

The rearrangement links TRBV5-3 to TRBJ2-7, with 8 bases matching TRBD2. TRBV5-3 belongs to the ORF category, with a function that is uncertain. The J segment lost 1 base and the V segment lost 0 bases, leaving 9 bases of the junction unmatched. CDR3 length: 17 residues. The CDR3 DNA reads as TGTGCCAGAAGCTTGGGGGGCCGACTAGCGCCTTCCTACGAGCAGTACTTC. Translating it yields CARSLGGRLAPSYEQYF.

In DNA, the CDR3 is TGTGCCAGCAGCTTGGCGGGGGGGCTGGGTGAGACCCAGTACTTC. Translating gives CASSLAGGLGETQYF. The chain couples TRBV5-4 to TRBJ2-5, with 8 nucleotides matching TRBD2. J was trimmed by 5 bases and V by 0 bases; bases with no gene match: 6. Per the germline V gene, CDR1 is SGHNT and CDR2 is YYREEE (reference sequence). The CDR3 has 15 amino acids.

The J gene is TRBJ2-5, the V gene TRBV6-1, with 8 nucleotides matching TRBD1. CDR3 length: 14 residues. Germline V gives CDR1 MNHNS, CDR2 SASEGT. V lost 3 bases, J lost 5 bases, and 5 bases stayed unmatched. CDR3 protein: CASSEVRGPETQYF. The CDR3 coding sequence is TGTGCCAGCAGTGAGGTCAGGGGGCCGGAGACCCAGTACTTC.

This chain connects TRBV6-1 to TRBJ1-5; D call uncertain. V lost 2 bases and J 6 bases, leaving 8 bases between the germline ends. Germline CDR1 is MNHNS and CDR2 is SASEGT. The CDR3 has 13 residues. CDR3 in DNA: TGTGCCAGCAGTGAAAGTACTTTTCAGCCCCAGCATTTT. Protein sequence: CASSESTFQPQHF.

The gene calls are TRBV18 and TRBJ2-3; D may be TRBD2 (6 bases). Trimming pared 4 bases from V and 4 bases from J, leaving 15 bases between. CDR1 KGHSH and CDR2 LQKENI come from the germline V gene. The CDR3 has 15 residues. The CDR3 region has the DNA TGTGCCAGCTCACTAACGGGGCGGGGAGCAGATACGCAGTATTTT. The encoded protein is CASSLTGRGADTQYF.

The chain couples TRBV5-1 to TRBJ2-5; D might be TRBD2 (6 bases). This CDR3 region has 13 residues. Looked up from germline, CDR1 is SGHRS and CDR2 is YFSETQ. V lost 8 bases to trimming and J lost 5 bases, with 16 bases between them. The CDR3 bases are TGCGCCAGTCTGGCGGGGCCAGGGGAGACCCAGTACTTC. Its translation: CASLAGPGETQYF. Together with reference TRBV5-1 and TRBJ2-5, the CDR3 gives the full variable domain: KAGVTQTPRYLIKTRGQQVTLSCSPISGHRSVSWYQQTPGQGLQFLFEYFSETQRNKGNFPGRFSGRQFSNSRSEMNVSTLELGDSALYLCASLAGPGETQYFGPGTRLLVL.

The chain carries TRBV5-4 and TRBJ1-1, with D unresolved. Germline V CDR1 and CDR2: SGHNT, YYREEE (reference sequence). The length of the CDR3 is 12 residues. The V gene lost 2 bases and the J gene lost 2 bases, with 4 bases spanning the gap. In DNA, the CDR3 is TGTGCCAGCAGCTTCCCAAACACTGAAGCTTTCTTT. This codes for CASSFPNTEAFF. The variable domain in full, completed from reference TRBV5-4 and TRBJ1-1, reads ETGVTQSPTHLIKTRGQQVTLRCSSQSGHNTVSWYQQALGQGPQFIFQYYREEENGRGNFPPRFSGLQFPNYSSELNVNALELDDSALYLCASSFPNTEAFFGQGTRLTVV.

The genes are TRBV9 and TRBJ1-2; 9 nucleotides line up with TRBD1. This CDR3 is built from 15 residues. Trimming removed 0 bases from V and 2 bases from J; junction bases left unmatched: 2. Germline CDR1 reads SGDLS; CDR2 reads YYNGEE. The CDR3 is CASSVDGQGNYGYTF. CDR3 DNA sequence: TGTGCCAGCAGCGTAGACGGACAGGGGAACTATGGCTACACCTTC.

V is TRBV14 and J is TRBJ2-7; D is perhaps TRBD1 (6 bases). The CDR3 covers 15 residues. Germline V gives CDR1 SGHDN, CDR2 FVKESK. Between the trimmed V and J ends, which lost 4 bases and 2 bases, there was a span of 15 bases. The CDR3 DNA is TGTGCCAGCAGCCCTGAAACAGGGTTGACCTACGAGCAGTACTTC. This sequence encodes CASSPETGLTYEQYF. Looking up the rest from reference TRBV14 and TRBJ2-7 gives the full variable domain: EAGVTQFPSHSVIEKGQTVTLRCDPISGHDNLYWYRRVMGKEIKFLLHFVKESKQDESGMPNNRFLAERTGGTYSTLKVQPAELEDSGVYFCASSPETGLTYEQYFGPGTRLTVT.

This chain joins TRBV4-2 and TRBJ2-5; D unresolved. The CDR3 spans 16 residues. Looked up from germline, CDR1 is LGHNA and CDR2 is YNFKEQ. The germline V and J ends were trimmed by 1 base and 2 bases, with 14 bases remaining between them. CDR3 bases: TGTGCCAGCAGCCAAGCGGTCTCCTCAATACAAGAGACCCAGTACTTC. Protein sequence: CASSQAVSSIQETQYF.